This entry concerns a single T cell receptor (beta chain). What this receptor recognizes is not known. A read error may account for a junction end that differs from germline. The germline V gene supplies CDR1 SGHRS and CDR2 YFSETQ. CDR3 length: 15 amino acids, cysteine to phenylalanine. Only the CDR3 part of the read is kept: 45 bases, read in frame from the first base. No patient had a history of other malignancies or prior chemotherapy or radiotherapy, and all had node-negative disease on CT and PET/CT. Around 6 milliliters of peripheral venous blood were drawn into EDTA tubes at each of two time points. PBMCs were isolated by Ficoll-Paque Plus density-gradient centrifugation. Right after collection, samples were kept at -80 degrees C until analysis. The record originates from a study of prognosis after radiotherapy for stage I lung cancer listed by TCRdb under 2021. Regarding the complete study: About 20 stage I NSCLC patients were enrolled in Nanjing, China, between early 2018 and January 2019. Every patient was deemed medically inoperable, approximately eleven because of comorbidities and seven or eight because they refused surgery. Peripheral blood TCR beta repertoires were profiled in stage I NSCLC patients before and after stereotactic body radiotherapy, and the repertoires were related to distant failure. Using image-guided IMRT or VMAT, SBRT was delivered in 3 to 5 fractions at a biologically effective dose of at least 100 Gy. The cohort was made up of about a dozen men and roughly six women, with a median age of around 78 years and an age range of 53 to 84 years. SBRT was not combined with any concurrent therapy in any patient. In fourteen patients the disease was a newly diagnosed primary stage I lung tumor, whereas several had oligometastatic NSCLC following surgical resection of the primary tumor. About a dozen patients had adenocarcinoma and several had squamous cell carcinoma as the tumor histology. The study took one blood sample before SBRT and one after SBRT from each of 19 patients and sequenced all 40 or so samples. Distant metastases were developed by four of the 19 patients after SBRT, at a median of roughly 7 months, whereas no significant progression was observed in the other 15 patients. Broad study findings and their caveats: A decrease in unique TCR clone counts was observed after SBRT (median roughly 10,000 before versus around 6,900 after; Wilcoxon paired P=0.011). No determination of tumor specificity was made for expanded TCR clones. Post-SBRT Shannon entropy and its change from baseline were lower in patients who developed distant metastases; baseline Shannon entropy was not associated with metastases. The study was limited by the small cohort and short follow-up, and independent validation of the study findings is required. Differences in TRBV and TRBJ usage frequencies by metastasis status were reportedly observed in two V genes at baseline and in roughly 10 V and two J genes after SBRT. No adjustment for multiple comparisons was applied to any of the reported P values.

Two rounds of multiplex PCR were performed to amplify the TCR beta CDR3 region from genomic DNA. In the first PCR round, primers specific to each TRBV and TRBJ gene were used, and the primer sequences were filed in Chinese patent CN105087789A. Universal primers were used in the second PCR round. The Roche High Pure PCR Template Preparation Kit was used to extract genomic DNA from the frozen PBMCs. The libraries underwent paired-end sequencing with 151 bp reads on an Illumina HiSeq 3000. In the paper's pipeline: CutAdapt was used to discard raw reads that did not contain the multiplex PCR primer sequences. Using PEAR, the high-quality paired reads were merged into contigs. MiXCR assigned TRB V, D and J gene segments to each contig by aligning to reference sequences. CDR3 sequences were clustered by base quality and sequence similarity to remove sequencing errors. Shannon entropy, normalized by the natural log of the productive TCR sequence number, served as the measure of diversity. One minus Shannon entropy divided by the natural log of the number of unique clonotypes was used as the definition of clonality. The Youden index of ROC curves was used to select progression-free survival cut-offs for repertoire metrics, and analyses were performed in R 3.5.3. Using fastp trimming at Q25 and MiXCR clonotype assembly, TCRdb reanalyzed the public sequencing data and kept in-frame beta chains. Rows matching on CDR3 protein sequence are summarized as one entry with the most common DNA and genes. The authors' filters were not applied to this entry. For this sample there are around 56,000 distinct CDR3 sequences; 26% appear just once. The top ten constitute 7.5% of the sample.

The sequenced sample was PBMCs, obtained before or after stereotactic body radiation therapy (not recorded which). The V and J genes are TRBV5-1 and TRBJ1-6, and TRBD1 aligns with 8 junction nucleotides. The TCR originated in a donor of 50 years or more with non-small cell lung cancer. The encoded CDR3 is CASSPAGGVNSPLRF. The DNA sequence reads TGCGCCAGCAGCCCGGCAGGGGGCGTAAATTCTCCCCTCCGCTTT.